Following are 8 T cell receptor beta chains from one sample sequenced in a study of response to subunit inactivated influenza vaccine. TCRdb independently ran MiXCR on the RT-PCR reads; one entry per CDR3 protein. The data contain around 750,000 distinct CDR3 sequences, 21% of them seen just once; the ten biggest clones take up 10% to 13%. The starting material was PBMCs from blood, obtained approximately 5 days after vaccination. The origin of the receptors is a man aged 50 to 60 who received an inactivated influenza vaccine.

This clonotype has a count of ten or more. V usage is TRBV7-2 and J usage is TRBJ2-7; D unclear. V lost 1 base and J lost 0, with 7 bases in between. The CDR3 extends over 14 amino acids. CDR1 is SGHTA, CDR2 FQGNSA, per germline. The CDR3 DNA reads TGTGCCAGCAGCTTAGGACGCGCCTCCTACGAGCAGTACTTC. Protein sequence: CASSLGRASYEQYF.

In this sample, this clonotype turned up a few times. The chain employs TRBV7-2 and TRBJ2-4; unclear D gene. The CDR3 is made up of 14 amino acids. The germline gives CDR1 SGHTA, CDR2 FQGNSA. V lost 5 bases to trimming and J lost 8 bases, with 16 bases between them. CDR3 coding DNA: TGTGCCAGCAGCCTTAGGTCGGAAAGGGACATTCAGTACTTC. Translation: CASSLRSERDIQYF.

This clonotype occurred a few times. The CDR3 region is CASSPLKRGSTANTGELFF. Here the CDR3 DNA reads TGTGCCAGCAGCCCTCTTAAGCGGGGTAGTACCGCGAACACCGGGGAGCTGTTTTTT. The V gene is TRBV11-2, the J gene TRBJ2-2, with 7 bases lining up with TRBD2. The V gene's germline CDR1 is SGHAT and CDR2 FQNNGV. The CDR3 sequence is 19 residues long. V lost 5 bases to trimming and J lost 0 bases; unmatched junction nucleotides: 15. The variable domain in full, with the rest retrieved from reference TRBV11-2 and TRBJ2-2, is EAGVAQSPRYKIIEKRQSVAFWCNPISGHATLYWYQQILGQGPKLLIQFQNNGVVDDSQLPKDRFSAERLKGVDSTLKIQPAKLEDSAVYLCASSPLKRGSTANTGELFFGEGSRLTVL.

V gene TRBV6-1 combines with J gene TRBJ2-3; D gene uncertain. This CDR3 has 16 amino acids. Germline values: CDR1 MNHNS, CDR2 SASEGT. The V end lost 7 bases, the J end lost 7 bases, and 24 bases lay between the germline ends. The CDR3, as DNA: TGTGCCAGCAACCTAGACGTGGCAGGAGCCTCTTATACGCAGTATTTT. Amino acids: CASNLDVAGASYTQYF.

This sequence joins TRBV4-2 and TRBJ1-1; D is possibly TRBD1 (6 bases). There are 14 residues in the CDR3. The germline V gene has CDR1 LGHNA and CDR2 YNFKEQ. The germline V and J ends were trimmed by 4 bases and 5 bases, with 14 bases remaining between them. CDR3 protein: CASSPLTGKTEAFF. CDR3 nucleotides: TGTGCCAGCAGCCCCCTCACAGGGAAAACTGAAGCTTTCTTT.

This clonotype turned up a few times. The J gene is TRBJ1-2, the V gene TRBV14; D is uncertain. Germline values: CDR1 SGHDN, CDR2 FVKESK. V was cut by 4 bases and J by 5 bases, with 26 bases left in between. The CDR3 has 18 amino acids. CDR3 nucleotides: TGTGCCAGCAGCCGATTAGGTACCGTTGGGCCGGGCGCTTATGGCTACACCTTC. Its protein product is CASSRLGTVGPGAYGYTF.

The genes are TRBV30 and TRBJ2-6; tentatively, D is TRBD2 (6 bases). The CDR3 has 14 amino acids. Germline CDR1 reads GTSNPN; CDR2 reads SVGIG (reference sequence). The chain's CDR3 is CARTGVSGANVLTF. The CDR3 DNA reads TGTGCGAGGACGGGGGTCTCTGGGGCCAACGTCCTGACTTTC.

This clonotype has just a few counts. The chain is built from TRBV5-6 and TRBJ1-4, with D unresolved. The V end lost 5 bases, the J end lost 2 bases, and 19 bases lay between the germline ends. Germline lookup yields CDR1 SGHDT and CDR2 YYEEEE. The CDR3 has 17 residues. The CDR3 spells CASSFGLAGWTNEKLFF. In DNA, the CDR3 is TGTGCCAGCAGTTTCGGACTAGCGGGATGGACTAATGAAAAACTGTTTTTT. Full variable domain (remainder filled in from reference TRBV5-6 and TRBJ1-4): DAGVTQSPTHLIKTRGQQVTLRCSPKSGHDTVSWYQQALGQGPQFIFQYYEEEERQRGNFPDRFSGHQFPNYSSELNVNALLLGDSALYLCASSFGLAGWTNEKLFFGSGTQLSVL.